This TCR beta chain was captured by sequencing in a study of cytomegalovirus exposure and HLA in healthy donors. PCR primers comprised 60 Vbeta and 13 Jbeta primers. Profiling relied on immunoSEQ multiplex PCR, and the TCRdb table lists in-frame clones only, not all of them. Of tens of thousands of clones listed, approximately 81% are singletons. With 6 bases removed from V and 0 bases from J, the gap between germline ends came to 10 bases. CDR1 is SGHDT, CDR2 YYEEEE, per germline. The CDR3 extends over 15 amino acids. The rearrangement joins TRBV5-6 to TRBJ2-6, with D possibly being TRBD1 (5 bases). The sample was PBMCs. The receptor's source is a woman in her forties in good health and CMV-seropositive. Here the CDR3 reads CASTKTVSGANVLTF. CDR3 nucleotide sequence: TGTGCCAGCACCAAGACAGTCTCTGGGGCCAACGTCCTGACTTTC.